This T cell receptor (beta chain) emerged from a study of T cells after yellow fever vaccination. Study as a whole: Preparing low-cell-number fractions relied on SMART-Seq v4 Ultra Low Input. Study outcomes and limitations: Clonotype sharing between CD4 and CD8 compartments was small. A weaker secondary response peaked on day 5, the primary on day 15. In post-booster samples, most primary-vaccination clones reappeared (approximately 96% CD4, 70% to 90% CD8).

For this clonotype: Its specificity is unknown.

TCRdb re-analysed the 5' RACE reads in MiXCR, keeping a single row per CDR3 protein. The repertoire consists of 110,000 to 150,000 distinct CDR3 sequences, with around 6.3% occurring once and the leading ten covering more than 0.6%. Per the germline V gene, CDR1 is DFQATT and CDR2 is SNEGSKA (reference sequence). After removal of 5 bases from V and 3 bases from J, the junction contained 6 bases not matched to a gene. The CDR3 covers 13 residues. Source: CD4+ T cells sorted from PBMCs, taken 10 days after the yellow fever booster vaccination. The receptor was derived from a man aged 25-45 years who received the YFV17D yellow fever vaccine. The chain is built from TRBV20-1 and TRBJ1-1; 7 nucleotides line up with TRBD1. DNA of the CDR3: TGCAGTGCTTTTCAGGGGGGGGACACTGAAGCTTTCTTT. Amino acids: CSAFQGGDTEAFF.